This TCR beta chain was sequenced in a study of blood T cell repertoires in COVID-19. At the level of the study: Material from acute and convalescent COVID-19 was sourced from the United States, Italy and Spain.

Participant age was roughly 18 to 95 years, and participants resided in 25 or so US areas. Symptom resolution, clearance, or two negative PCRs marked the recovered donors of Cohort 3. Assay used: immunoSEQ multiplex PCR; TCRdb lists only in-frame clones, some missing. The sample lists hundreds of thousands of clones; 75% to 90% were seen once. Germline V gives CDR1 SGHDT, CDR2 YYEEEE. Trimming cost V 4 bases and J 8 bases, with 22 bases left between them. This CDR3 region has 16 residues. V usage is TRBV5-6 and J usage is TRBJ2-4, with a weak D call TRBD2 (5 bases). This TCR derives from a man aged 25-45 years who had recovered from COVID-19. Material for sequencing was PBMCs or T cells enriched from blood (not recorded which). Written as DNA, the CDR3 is TGTGCCAGCAGCCTCAAAGGTACGGGGATCCGAGACATTCAGTACTTC. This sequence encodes CASSLKGTGIRDIQYF.